This T cell receptor beta chain emerged from a study of PD-L1 blockade in urothelial cancer. Study at large: Males with bladder-origin urothelial cancer constituted about nine tenths of the roughly 29 patients. Chemotherapy regimens numbering 0 to 3 had been given to patients. Blood samples had a median of approximately 150,000 T cells, roughly 84,000 unique TCRs, and clonality 0.08 to 0.09.

The CDR3 spans 15 residues. The germline V gene encodes CDR1 SEHNR and CDR2 FQNEAQ (reference sequence). The V end was cut by 5 bases, the J end by 0 bases, with 14 bases between. A spike-in of synthetic TCR analog templates was added to each PCR. Profiled with immunoSEQ multiplex PCR; TCRdb holds only in-frame clones, not every one. The table lists approximately 52,000 clones, roughly 80% of them singletons, with around 3.6% in the top ten. Sequences were derived from PBMCs, sampled around atezolizumab (anti-PD-L1) treatment. The chain employs TRBV7-9 and TRBJ2-7, with a possible D match to TRBD1 (6 bases). The receptor was isolated from a man in his sixties or seventies with urothelial cancer. The CDR3 sequence: CASSKGHSLSYEQYF. The CDR3 nucleotides read TGTGCCAGCAGCAAGGGACACTCTCTCTCCTACGAGCAGTACTTC.